This T cell receptor (beta chain) was obtained from a study of T cells in Graves' hyperthyroidism and ophthalmopathy (dated by TCRdb to the late 2010s). For the wider study: Peripheral blood samples were taken at the time of initial diagnosis, prior to any treatment. The study also compared thyroid tissue and blood T-cell repertoires from more than 5 Graves' hyperthyroidism patients. TCR V-J signatures able to tell the groups apart were searched for in a discovery cohort of 95 to 100 patients, of whom more than 40 had Graves' ophthalmopathy and around 58 had stable Graves' hyperthyroidism. For training and testing, the 100 or so patients in the discovery cohort were randomly divided in a 7:3 ratio. Prospective prediction of ophthalmopathy was tested in an independent validation cohort of fewer than 20 hyperthyroidism patients and 15 to 17 patients who later progressed to ophthalmopathy. According to the paper, TCR Vbeta CDR3 sequencing was carried out on over 130 peripheral blood samples, which came from fewer than 50 ophthalmopathy, 70 to 80 hyperthyroidism and approximately 17 progressor patients. Following sampling, methimazole starting at 30 mg daily was given to hyperthyroidism patients, and high-dose intravenous methylprednisolone was given to ophthalmopathy patients.

The TCR beta CDR3 regions were amplified from RNA transcripts. For the first round of RT-PCR on the TCR CDR3, the HTBI primer set was used together with the Qiagen OneStep RT-PCR kit. A second multiplex PCR round built the libraries, followed by size selection and purification. Libraries were sequenced paired-end with 100 bp reads on an Illumina HiSeq2000. The published analysis was carried out like this. Raw data were processed with SOAPnuke, discarding reads with adapters, uncalled bases, mean Phred below 15, or no exact constant-primer or identifier match. COPE v1.2.5 was used to merge the high-quality paired reads, and each unique nucleotide sequence was defined as a clonotype. Clonotypes were aligned to IMGT TRBV, TRBD and TRBJ reference segments using MiTCR v1.1. The analysis included only V-J combinations with a frequency above 0.0001, which together covered around 99% of the repertoires. The TCS score was defined as F50 (clonal expansion) divided by E x V (chaos), with BLOSUM62-based TCRdist calculated between CDR3 peptides within each V-J. Welch's t-statistics and random forest reduced fewer than 550 V-J features to 13, which were used in a naive Bayes classifier (R e1071). TCRdb's own reprocessing of the public reads used fastp at Q25 and MiXCR and kept productive beta chains. Duplicate CDR3 protein sequences are folded into a single record with the most common DNA and genes. The V and J calls reflect TCRdb's pipeline rather than the authors' work. The table for this sample lists approximately 700,000 distinct CDR3 sequences; around 17% of them were counted only once. The ten top clones hold around 8.1% of the sample.

Graves' hyperthyroidism was defined as stable when no progression to ophthalmopathy occurred over 18 months of follow-up. Hyperthyroidism patients were aged 18 to 65 years and newly diagnosed, with disease duration of less than 2 months. The study excluded patients with uncontrolled infections, other autoimmune diseases, pregnancy or lactation. Diagnoses relied on clinical symptoms, serum thyroxine and TRAb, thyroid ultrasound and orbital computed tomography. PBMCs were isolated from about 9.2 ml of fresh peripheral blood by Ficoll-Paque density gradient centrifugation. Trizol reagent was used to extract total RNA, and RNA quality was then checked on an Agilent 2100 Bioanalyzer. Broad study findings and their caveats: Sample size was not statistically predetermined, and blinding of investigators to group allocation was not performed. Most expanded thyroid clonotypes (frequency above 0.001) were also detected in blood, a finding suggesting that blood repertoires may reflect thyroid immune responses. In validation, the model predicted progression to ophthalmopathy a median of approximately 6.3 months before onset, with approximately 68% sensitivity and 72.22% specificity. Ophthalmopathy was separated from stable hyperthyroidism by a 13 V-J signature model, with approximately 89% sensitivity and about 81% specificity obtained in cross-validation and 80%/75% obtained in testing.

This clonotype was counted at least ten times. Its antigen specificity is not known. No base-level quality is on record; no much larger clone is a single base apart. Per the germline V gene, SGHAT is the CDR1 and FQNNGV is the CDR2. The CDR3 covers 16 residues, taking in both the cysteine and the phenylalanine. Only the CDR3 DNA stays, 48 bases, in frame from base 1. The junction shows trimming of 2 bases on V and 1 base on J, and the gene matches do not reach 3 bases of it. The clonotype comes from a man aged 18 to 29 with Graves' hyperthyroidism. The rearranged segments are TRBV11-2 and TRBJ2-2; 8 central bases correspond to TRBD1. Sequenced sample: blood. CDR3 reads: CASSLYRGKNTGELFF. The nucleotides are TGTGCCAGCAGCTTATACAGGGGGAAGAACACCGGGGAGCTGTTTTTT. Supplemented by the reference TRBV11-2 and TRBJ2-2 proteins around the CDR3, the complete variable domain is EAGVAQSPRYKIIEKRQSVAFWCNPISGHATLYWYQQILGQGPKLLIQFQNNGVVDDSQLPKDRFSAERLKGVDSTLKIQPAKLEDSAVYLCASSLYRGKNTGELFFGEGSRLTVL.